This T cell receptor (beta chain) was recorded in a study of blood T cell repertoires in COVID-19. Looking at the study overall: The study drew acute and convalescent COVID-19 samples from the United States, Italy and Spain. Sample material is recorded as cDNA or gDNA derived from T cells, B-cell-depleted T cells, or PBMCs.

Under the authors' procedure: The assay estimated nucleated cells by amplifying reference gene primers. Assay used: immunoSEQ multiplex PCR; TCRdb lists only in-frame clones, some missing. The V and J calls and clone size are taken from that table; D and trimming were inferred from the DNA. The repertoire consists of over 25,000 clones, with roughly 80% occurring once and the leading ten covering 42%. The clonotype originates from a woman aged 80 or over with acute or convalescent COVID-19. The sequencing input was peripheral blood.

In DNA form, the CDR3 reads TGTGCCACCAGTCCTGAGGGCTATGGCTACACCTTC. It encodes CATSPEGYGYTF. The genes are TRBV24-1 and TRBJ1-2; no firm D call. V was clipped by 6 bases and J by 4 bases, with 8 bases between them. The CDR3 extends over 12 amino acids. Germline loops: CDR1 KGHDR, CDR2 SFDVKD.